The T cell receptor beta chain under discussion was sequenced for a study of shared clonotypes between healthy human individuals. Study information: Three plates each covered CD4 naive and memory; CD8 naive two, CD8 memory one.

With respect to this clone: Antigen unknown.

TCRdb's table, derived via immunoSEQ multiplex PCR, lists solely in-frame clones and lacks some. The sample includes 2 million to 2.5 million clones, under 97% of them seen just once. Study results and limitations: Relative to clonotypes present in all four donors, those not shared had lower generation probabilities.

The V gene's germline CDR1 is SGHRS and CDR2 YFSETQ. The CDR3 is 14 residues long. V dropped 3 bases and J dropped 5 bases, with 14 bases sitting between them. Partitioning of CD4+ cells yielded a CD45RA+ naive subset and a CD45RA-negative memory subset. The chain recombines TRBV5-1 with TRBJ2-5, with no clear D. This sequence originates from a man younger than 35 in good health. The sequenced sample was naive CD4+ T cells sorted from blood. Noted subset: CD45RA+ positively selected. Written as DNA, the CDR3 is TGCGCCAGCAGCTCCCCACCCGGCCAGGAGACCCAGTACTTC. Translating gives CASSSPPGQETQYF.